This T cell receptor beta chain was observed in a study of human T cells and chemical hapten exposure. Study background: The study traced per-sample TCR yield variation mainly to small differences in pooled library volumes.

V was pared by 7 bases and J by 5 bases, with 6 bases between. Germline V CDR1 and CDR2: MDHEN, SYDVKM. This CDR3 has 11 residues. Time point specified: healthy volunteer bleed at 6 weeks. The study extracted total RNA from unfractionated whole blood. This clonotype was detected only a few times. Antigen specificity is unknown. The library tagged each cDNA molecule with unique molecular identifiers. Original data processing: A per-sample median of about 96,000 TCRs was observed, with counts ranging from roughly 20,000 to 690,600. Using its own MiXCR run on the RACE reads, TCRdb lists one record per CDR3 protein. The V and J calls here are based on TCRdb, not the publication. Among about 65,000 distinct CDR3 sequences, approximately 6.2% were seen once, and the ten largest hold 3% to 4%. Overall study findings and caveats: No alteration of TCRs above 1 in 1000 frequency was seen with DPC sensitization.

Sequenced input: whole blood. This chain links TRBV28 with TRBJ2-1; no reliable D call. This receptor was identified in a female donor in good health. Some clones in this sample may be carry-over from other donors' samples. CDR3 sequence (DNA): TGTGCCAGCAAGGTAAACAATGAGCAGTTCTTC. It encodes CASKVNNEQFF.